The 8 T cell receptor beta chains below all came from one sample that was sequenced in a study of T-cell reconstitution after alpha-beta-depleted transplantation in children (dated by TCRdb to 2016 to 2018). The library came from PCR. This sample was sequenced with an Illumina HiSeq 2500. Molecular barcoding was employed in the preparation of TCR libraries, with unique molecular identifiers being used to normalize TCRbeta repertoire quantification. The public reads were reanalyzed by TCRdb: fastp trimming at Q25, MiXCR alignment, in-frame beta chains only. All rows with the same CDR3 protein become a single entry with the most common DNA and genes. Within this sample are a few hundred thousand distinct CDR3 sequences, with roughly 13% of them counted one time only. The ten biggest clones cover roughly 2.3% of the sample. The label giving this sample's treatment or condition can be read as: allogeneic hematopoietic cell transplantation with graft depleted of TCRalphabeta T cells and CD19 B cells.

This specimen was PBMCs, mostly from graft donor cells, taken 360 days after TCRalphabeta/CD19-depleted stem cell transplant. Receptors originate from a male patient between 10 and 17 years old who had a stem cell transplant for acute myeloid leukemia, so the T cells may come from the graft donor.

This clonotype turned up a few times. The chain has TRBV7-6 and TRBJ2-7; 9 bases agree with TRBD2. Germline values: CDR1 SGHVS, CDR2 FNYEAQ. With 5 bases clipped from V and 6 bases from J, the junction kept 5 bases outside the gene matches. CDR3 size: 13 residues. In DNA form, the CDR3 reads TGTGCCAGCAGCCCCCGACTAGCGGCCGAGCAGTACTTC. Translation: CASSPRLAAEQYF.

The sample holds a few counts of this clonotype. This rearrangement joins TRBV7-2 to TRBJ2-1; 9 bases line up with TRBD2. The V and J ends lost 1 base and 6 bases, in that order; junction bases with no gene match: 7. The germline V gene encodes CDR1 SGHTA and CDR2 FQGNSA. The CDR3 runs to 16 residues. Here the CDR3 reads CASSLGSSGTRNEQFF. The CDR3 DNA sequence: TGTGCCAGCAGCTTAGGGTCTAGCGGGACACGCAATGAGCAGTTCTTC.

The gene calls are TRBV6-5 and TRBJ2-7, with 8 positions matching TRBD1. With V trimmed by 0 bases and J by 5 bases, 6 bases remained unmatched. This CDR3 spans 15 amino acids. CDR1 and CDR2 from the germline V gene are MNHEY and SVGAGI. The CDR3 region has the DNA TGTGCCAGCAGTTACTCGGACAGGGTCTGGGACGAGCAGTACTTC. Protein sequence: CASSYSDRVWDEQYF.

This clonotype was observed a few times. CDR3 in amino acids: CASSSAWREGSNEQFF. DNA for the CDR3: TGTGCCAGCAGTTCTGCCTGGCGGGAGGGCTCCAATGAGCAGTTCTTC. V usage is TRBV28 and J usage is TRBJ2-1, with 9 bases aligning to TRBD2. The V gene's germline CDR1 is MDHEN and CDR2 SYDVKM. Unmatched junction bases numbered 10, after V lost 4 bases and J lost 6 bases. The CDR3 totals 16 residues.

The table lists this clonotype with a few counts. The V call is TRBV11-1, the J call TRBJ2-7; 7 nucleotides agree with TRBD1. Germline V gives CDR1 SGHAT, CDR2 FQDESV (reference sequence). The CDR3 spans 17 residues. V lost 5 bases to trimming and J lost 3 bases; unmatched junction nucleotides: 16. CDR3 DNA: TGTGCCAGCAGCCCGACAGGGTCACGGTGGTCCTTCTACGAGCAGTACTTC. Protein sequence: CASSPTGSRWSFYEQYF.

This clonotype showed up many times. V gene TRBV4-3 combines with J gene TRBJ2-7; TRBD2 is a possible D gene (6 bases). V was trimmed by 2 bases and J by 2 bases, leaving 10 bases between them. The CDR3 covers 14 residues. Germline values: CDR1 LGHNA, CDR2 YSLEER. Here the CDR3 reads CASSQSRGAYEQYF. Written as DNA, the CDR3 is TGCGCCAGCAGCCAATCGCGGGGAGCCTACGAGCAGTACTTC.

The rearrangement links TRBV24-1 to TRBJ1-2; D might be TRBD1 (5 bases). V shed 5 bases and J shed 4 bases, with 10 bases lying between them. Germline V gene lookup returns CDR1 KGHDR and CDR2 SFDVKD. The CDR3 covers 13 residues. The CDR3 DNA reads as TGTGCCACCAGTGCTACAGGAGCCTATGGCTACACCTTC. This translates into CATSATGAYGYTF.

There are a few counts of this clonotype. The chain links TRBV28 to TRBJ1-2; 7 nucleotides line up with TRBD1. The CDR3 spans 15 residues. V was pared by 6 bases and J by 1 base, with 8 bases of the junction left unmatched. CDR1 is MDHEN, CDR2 SYDVKM, per germline. For the CDR3, the DNA is TGTGCCAGCAGCCAAACCGGGACAGTTAACTATGGCTACACCTTC. Its translation: CASSQTGTVNYGYTF.